The sequence of this T cell receptor beta chain was determined in a study of cytomegalovirus exposure and HLA in healthy donors. The CDR3 loop spans 14 amino acids. Trimming cost V 7 bases and J 3 bases, with 13 bases left between them. Germline CDR1 is SNHLY and CDR2 is FYNNEI. In the PCR, 60 Vbeta and 13 Jbeta primers were used. Libraries were prepared by immunoSEQ multiplex PCR; TCRdb keeps only in-frame clonotypes and omits some of them. The table lists approximately 70,000 clones. The receptor was derived from a woman aged 40 to 49 in good health and CMV-seropositive. The specimen was PBMCs. The chain carries TRBV2 and TRBJ1-3; tentatively, D is TRBD1 (5 bases). CDR3 in DNA: TGTGCCAGCACTTTTGCTCAGGGTGGAAACACCATATATTTT. Its protein product is CASTFAQGGNTIYF.